This is a list of T cell receptor beta chains from one sample in a study of cytomegalovirus exposure and HLA in healthy donors. Repertoires were generated with immunoSEQ multiplex PCR, while TCRdb's copy carries only in-frame clones and drops some. The specimen's table records about 30,000 clones. The sample comprised PBMCs. The receptors derive from a female donor in good health and CMV-seronegative. Both conserved end residues are part of each CDR3. A D gene is named only where the DNA matches it firmly.

V	J	D	DNA	CDR3
TRBV19	TRBJ2-2	NA	TGTGCCAGTACAAAGAAGGGGGGGCCCGGGGAGCTGTTTTTT	CASTKKGGPGELFF
TRBV4-2	TRBJ1-4	NA	TGTGCCAGTGGAGGGGAAACTAATGAAAAACTGTTTTTT	CASGGETNEKLFF
TRBV28	TRBJ1-3	NA	TGTGCCAGCAGCTATCCACGCCCAGGGCCGGGAAACACCATATATTTT	CASSYPRPGPGNTIYF
TRBV5-1	TRBJ1-2	TRBD1	TGCGCCAGCAGCTTGCATCGACAGGGCGGCGGCTACACCTTC	CASSLHRQGGGYTF
TRBV5-8	TRBJ1-6	NA	TGTGCCAGCAGCTTGCTGGGGCCGGGTTCACCCCTCCACTTT	CASSLLGPGSPLHF
TRBV19	TRBJ2-7	NA	TGTGCCAGTAGTATTTTGATCGGGGCCTACGAGCAGTACTTC	CASSILIGAYEQYF
TRBV4-3	TRBJ1-1	NA	TGCGCCAGCAGCCAACCCCCGGCCCAGGGGCAAATGAACACTGAAGCTTTCTTT	CASSQPPAQGQMNTEAFF
TRBV10-1	TRBJ1-2	TRBD1	TGCGCCAGCAGTGCATACAGGGGAGAGGGCTACACCTTC	CASSAYRGEGYTF
TRBV5-1	TRBJ1-2	TRBD1	TGCGCCAGCAGCTTGCCCGGGACAGGGGGTACTAACTATGGCTACACCTTC	CASSLPGTGGTNYGYTF
TRBV19	TRBJ1-2	TRBD1	TGTGCCAGCACTCAGGACAGGTATTATGGCTACACCTTC	CASTQDRYYGYTF
TRBV4-1	TRBJ2-1	TRBD1	TGCGCCAGCAGCCAAGCGGTTACTTCAGGGGGACACTACAATGAGCAGTTCTTC	CASSQAVTSGGHYNEQFF
TRBV7-6	TRBJ1-1	NA	TGTGCCAGCAGCTTTAGGGGGGGAGAAGCTTTCTTT	CASSFRGGEAFF
TRBV5-1	TRBJ2-1	TRBD2	TGCGCCAGCAGCCCTGGGGCTAGCGGGGGCCTTTACAATGAGCAGTTCTTC	CASSPGASGGLYNEQFF
TRBV5-4	TRBJ2-4	TRBD1	TGTGCCAGCAGCGGCGGACAGGGAAACATTCAGTACTTC	CASSGGQGNIQYF
TRBV2	TRBJ1-2	NA	TGTGCCAGCATGTGGGGGGGACACTATGGCTACACCTTC	CASMWGGHYGYTF
TRBV5-4	TRBJ1-1	NA	TGTGCCAGCAGCTTCACACAGGGTGCCACTGAAGCTTTCTTT	CASSFTQGATEAFF
TRBV25-1	TRBJ1-2	TRBD1	TGTGCCAGCAGTGACCGGGGGGGACAGGGGGCCTATGGCTACACCTTC	CASSDRGGQGAYGYTF